This TCR beta chain stems from a study of cytomegalovirus exposure and HLA in healthy donors. Study observations and caveats: Using a false discovery rate of 0.05, a later analysis showed that approximately 17,000 TCR beta sequences were associated with HLA alleles. Later on, analysis showed that most CMV-associated TCR beta chains appeared to be HLA-restricted. Several of the most significant clusters were apparently associated with common viral pathogens in a later analysis.

The CDR3 has 12 residues. Germline assignment: CDR1 MGHDK and CDR2 SYGVNS. V lost 1 base and J 6 bases, leaving 3 bases between the germline ends. Primers included in the PCR were 60 Vbeta and 13 Jbeta primers. TCRdb keeps only in-frame clones here, not all; method: immunoSEQ multiplex PCR. The sample holds approximately 250,000 clones, roughly 81% seen once. Turning to this clone: The antigen is undetermined.

Input material: PBMCs. This clonotype was obtained from a girl under 10 years old in good health and CMV-seronegative. The chain recombines TRBV25-1 with TRBJ2-2; D remains unclear. As DNA, the CDR3 is TGTGCCAGCAGTGAATCCTCCGGGGAGCTGTTTTTT. Its translation: CASSESSGELFF.